This T cell receptor beta chain emerged from a study of follicular helper T cells after annual influenza vaccination. Study-wide findings and caveats: Change in circulating plasmablasts correlated with ICOS+CD38+ cTfh clonality change.

Germline V gene data show CDR1 as SEHNR and CDR2 as FQNEAQ (reference sequence). The CDR3 is 14 amino acids. Trimming removed 0 bases at V and 8 bases at J, with 13 bases between. As regards this clone: The target antigen is unknown.

Specified time point: 2014-2015 season, 7 days after vaccination. The assay was immunoSEQ multiplex PCR, and TCRdb's table has in-frame clones only and misses some. The sample carries roughly 7,700 clones, over 65% recorded once. V and J are TRBV7-9 and TRBJ1-1, with D unresolved. The clonotype originates from an adult who received the influenza vaccine. Sequences were derived from CXCR5+ CD38- circulating T follicular helper cells from blood, sampled 7 days after influenza vaccination. Subset specified: circulating Tfh, non-naive CD4+CXCR5+PD-1+ (ICOS+CD38+ or ICOS-CD38-). CDR3 amino acids: CASSLAGIPGEAFF. CDR3 nucleotide sequence: TGTGCCAGCAGCTTAGCGGGAATTCCTGGCGAAGCTTTCTTT.